One and the same sample provided the 26 T cell receptor beta chains below, sequenced in a study of blood T cell repertoires in COVID-19. Sequenced by immunoSEQ multiplex PCR; TCRdb stores in-frame clones only, minus some. The sample has more than 110,000 clones; approximately 83% are singletons. The specimen sequenced was peripheral blood. The receptors were gathered from a human donor in a cohort sampled during active COVID-19.

This clone was seen once. The J gene is TRBJ2-2, the V gene TRBV7-9; the match to TRBD2 covers 16 bases. Per the germline V gene, CDR1 is SEHNR and CDR2 is FQNEAQ (reference sequence). The length of the CDR3 is 19 residues. V lost 5 bases, J lost 0 bases, and 6 bases stayed unmatched. For the CDR3, the DNA is TGTGCCAGCAGCCGAGGGACTAGCGGGGGGGCGGCGAACACCGGGGAGCTGTTTTTT. This translates into CASSRGTSGGAANTGELFF.

The rearrangement uses TRBV10-3 and TRBJ2-7; the match to TRBD1 covers 11 bases. The CDR3 covers 14 residues. The V and J ends lost 6 bases and 4 bases, in that order; junction bases with no gene match: 5. CDR1 and CDR2 (germline): ENHRY, SYGVKD. The CDR3 DNA follows: TGTGCCATCAGAAGAGGGACAGGGGGTTACGAGCAGTACTTC. As protein: CAIRRGTGGYEQYF.

This clone has just one count. The rearrangement links TRBV5-8 to TRBJ2-3; D is possibly TRBD2 (7 bases). The CDR3 contains 16 residues. The V gene's germline CDR1 is SGHTS and CDR2 YDEGEE. The V end lost 3 bases, the J end lost 4 bases, and 18 bases lay between the germline ends. The CDR3, as DNA: TGTGCCAGCAGCTCAGGAGGGGAGGGGGGCCCAGATACGCAGTATTTT. Translated, it gives CASSSGGEGGPDTQYF.

The chain combines TRBV9 with TRBJ2-2; 9 nucleotides line up with TRBD1. From germline, CDR1 is SGDLS and CDR2 YYNGEE. With V trimmed by 5 bases and J by 2 bases, 10 bases remained unmatched. The CDR3 length is 17 residues. The CDR3 nucleotides read TGTGCCAGCAGTCAAACACAGGGGGCGCTTAACACCGGGGAGCTGTTTTTT. This encodes CASSQTQGALNTGELFF.

This chain joins TRBV3-1 (or the pseudogene TRBV3-2) and TRBJ2-3; the D is unclear. The V gene lost 6 bases and the J gene lost 5 bases, with 9 bases spanning the gap. Germline V gene data show CDR1 as LGHDT and CDR2 as YNNKEL (reference sequence). This CDR3 contains 12 residues. The CDR3 nucleotides are TGTGCCAGCAGTCGGTCAATAGATACGCAGTATTTT. Translated, it gives CASSRSIDTQYF.

The CDR3 spells CASSQVGVRAETQYF. The CDR3 region has the DNA TGCGCCAGCAGCCAAGTAGGGGTTAGGGCGGAGACCCAGTACTTC. This chain links TRBV4-1 with TRBJ2-5, with a possible D match to TRBD1 (5 bases). Trimming removed 1 base at V and 5 bases at J, with 14 bases between. This CDR3 is 15 amino acids long. Germline V gives CDR1 MGHRA, CDR2 YSYEKL.

The chain joins TRBV4-2 to TRBJ2-3, with TRBD2 matching over 9 bases. After removal of 5 bases from V and 7 bases from J, the junction contained 13 bases not matched to a gene. In germline, CDR1 is LGHNA, CDR2 YNFKEQ. The CDR3 sequence is 16 residues long. The CDR3 bases are TGTGCCAGCAGCTTGGAGCGGGGGGTCGCCCACAATACGCAGTATTTT. The encoded protein is CASSLERGVAHNTQYF.

V gene TRBV5-1 combines with J gene TRBJ2-5; tentatively, D is TRBD2 (6 bases). From germline, CDR1 is SGHRS and CDR2 YFSETQ. V gave up 4 bases and J gave up 5 bases, with 18 bases separating them. The CDR3 contains 15 residues. The CDR3 region is CASSLGRRGVETQYF. CDR3 coding DNA: TGCGCCAGCAGCCTAGGACGGCGGGGTGTGGAGACCCAGTACTTC. The entire variable domain, with the rest obtained from reference TRBV5-1 and TRBJ2-5, is as follows: KAGVTQTPRYLIKTRGQQVTLSCSPISGHRSVSWYQQTPGQGLQFLFEYFSETQRNKGNFPGRFSGRQFSNSRSEMNVSTLELGDSALYLCASSLGRRGVETQYFGPGTRLLVL.

The V and J genes are TRBV7-6 and TRBJ2-7, with 8 bases that match TRBD2. The V segment lost 2 bases and the J segment 2 bases; nucleotides outside the gene matches: 8. This CDR3 has 16 amino acids. Germline CDR1 and CDR2: SGHVS and FNYEAQ. The CDR3 spells CASSLLLAGVTYEQYF. Written as DNA, the CDR3 is TGTGCCAGCAGCTTACTGCTAGCGGGTGTTACCTACGAGCAGTACTTC. Filled out from reference TRBV7-6 and TRBJ2-7, the complete variable domain reads GAGVSQSPRYKVTKRGQDVALRCDPISGHVSLYWYRQALGQGPEFLTYFNYEAQQDKSGLPNDRFSAERPEGSISTLTIQRTEQRDSAMYRCASSLLLAGVTYEQYFGPGTRLTVT.

The V gene is TRBV7-9, the J gene TRBJ2-3; 12 bases map to TRBD2. V gave up 5 bases and J gave up 1 base; unmatched junction bases: 1. CDR3 length: 15 amino acids. Germline V gene data show CDR1 as SEHNR and CDR2 as FQNEAQ (reference sequence). The CDR3 spells CASSRTSGGTDTQYF. In DNA form, the CDR3 reads TGTGCCAGCAGCCGGACTAGCGGGGGCACAGATACGCAGTATTTT.

CDR3 DNA: TGTGCCAGCAGCTTAACCCCAGCGGGGGGCCAAGAGACCCAGTACTTC. It translates to CASSLTPAGGQETQYF. The rearrangement joins TRBV7-2 to TRBJ2-5, with TRBD2 matching over 9 bases. The CDR3 covers 16 residues. The ends lost 2 bases at V and 1 base at J; junction bases unmatched: 5. CDR1 and CDR2 from the germline V gene are SGHTA and FQGNSA.

The V gene is TRBV9, the J gene TRBJ2-2; 7 bases match TRBD1. After removal of 4 bases from V and 3 bases from J, the junction contained 6 bases not matched to a gene. The CDR3 consists of 15 residues. Per the germline V gene, CDR1 is SGDLS and CDR2 is YYNGEE. CDR3 DNA sequence: TGTGCCAGCAGCCTAAGGACAGGCCACACCGGGGAGCTGTTTTTT. Amino acids: CASSLRTGHTGELFF.

This clone was counted a few times. The chain uses TRBV6-5 and TRBJ1-6, with D unclear. CDR1 MNHEY and CDR2 SVGAGI come from the germline V gene. The CDR3 contains 10 residues. V was shortened by 9 bases and J by 6 bases, with 3 bases between the two germline ends. CDR3 DNA sequence: TGTGCCAGTAGTAATTCACCCCTCCACTTT. Translating it yields CASSNSPLHF.

The chain uses TRBV9 and TRBJ2-7; D perhaps matches TRBD1 (6 bases). The CDR3 has 14 residues. The V end was cut by 3 bases, the J end by 2 bases, with 12 bases between. CDR1 is SGDLS, CDR2 YYNGEE, per germline. CDR3 protein: CASSDSGTPYEQYF. The CDR3 bases are TGTGCCAGCAGCGACTCCGGGACACCCTACGAGCAGTACTTC.

The chain uses TRBV5-1 and TRBJ1-4; TRBD1 is a possible D gene (6 bases). From germline, CDR1 is SGHRS and CDR2 YFSETQ. The CDR3 consists of 12 residues. Between the trimmed V and J ends, which lost 1 base and 8 bases, there was a span of 6 bases. CDR3 bases: TGCGCCAGCAGCTTGCAGGGGGAAAAACTGTTTTTT. Amino acid sequence: CASSLQGEKLFF. The whole variable domain, filled in from reference TRBV5-1 and TRBJ1-4, reads KAGVTQTPRYLIKTRGQQVTLSCSPISGHRSVSWYQQTPGQGLQFLFEYFSETQRNKGNFPGRFSGRQFSNSRSEMNVSTLELGDSALYLCASSLQGEKLFFGSGTQLSVL.

The chain uses TRBV4-1 and TRBJ1-6; perhaps TRBD1 as D (6 bases). CDR1 is MGHRA and CDR2 is YSYEKL in the germline V gene. The ends were cut back, 0 bases at V and 0 bases at J, with 12 bases in the middle. This CDR3 is built from 18 residues. CDR3 DNA: TGCGCCAGCAGCCAAGATGACAGGTCAAGCTCCTATAATTCACCCCTCCACTTT. Residues: CASSQDDRSSSYNSPLHF.

This clone was seen a handful of times. The chain has TRBV27 and TRBJ2-5; D remains ambiguous. Germline CDR1 MNHEY, CDR2 SMNVEV (reference sequence). V dropped 5 bases and J dropped 2 bases, with 3 bases sitting between them. The CDR3 has 11 amino acids. This CDR3 is CASSPQETQYF. CDR3 in DNA: TGTGCCAGCAGTCCTCAAGAGACCCAGTACTTC.

The chain carries TRBV7-2 and TRBJ1-2; 7 bases map to TRBD1. The CDR3 runs 15 residues. From germline, CDR1 is SGHTA and CDR2 FQGNSA. Trimming took 4 bases from V and 2 from J; bases not matched to a gene: 7. CDR3 DNA sequence: TGTGCCAGCAGCTCGAACAGGGGTCTGAACTATGGCTACACCTTC. Translated, it gives CASSSNRGLNYGYTF.

This clone was seen only a few times. The DNA of the CDR3 is TGTGCCAGCACCTACAGGGCGAGCAATCAGCCCCAGCATTTT. Translating gives CASTYRASNQPQHF. The rearrangement uses TRBV6-5 and TRBJ1-5, with D perhaps TRBD1 (6 bases). The CDR3 is made up of 14 amino acids. Trimming took 7 bases from V and 1 from J, leaving 11 bases between them. The germline V gene has CDR1 MNHEY and CDR2 SVGAGI.

This chain connects TRBV6-5 to TRBJ2-1; no reliable D call. Trimming stripped 5 bases from V and 6 bases from J, with 5 bases between. Germline V lookup: CDR1 MNHEY, CDR2 SVGAGI. This CDR3 has 11 amino acids. CDR3 region: CASSKSNEQFF. The CDR3 nucleotides read TGTGCCAGCAGTAAGAGCAATGAGCAGTTCTTC.

CDR3 residues: CASSSGQGVDQPQHF. The CDR3 DNA reads TGTGCCAGCAGCTCGGGACAGGGGGTAGATCAGCCCCAGCATTTT. The J gene is TRBJ1-5, the V gene TRBV28, with 11 bases that match TRBD1. V lost 6 bases and J lost 5; bases outside the gene matches: 6. This CDR3 has 15 residues. Germline V gene data show CDR1 as MDHEN and CDR2 as SYDVKM.

The V and J genes are TRBV5-6 and TRBJ2-3, with 9 bases fitting TRBD1. This CDR3 spans 17 amino acids. The junction had 14 bases not matched to a gene; V was cut back by 0 bases and J by 9 bases. Per the germline V gene, CDR1 is SGHDT and CDR2 is YYEEEE. This CDR3 reads CASSLGKTGTGRVTQYF. CDR3 DNA sequence: TGTGCCAGCAGCTTGGGAAAAACCGGGACAGGGAGGGTGACGCAGTATTTT.

The CDR3 DNA sequence: TGTGCCAGCAGCCCCCGGGACAGGGACTACAATGAGCAGTTCTTC. Translation: CASSPRDRDYNEQFF. The V call is TRBV9, the J call TRBJ2-1; 9 bases are shared with TRBD1. Germline CDR1 SGDLS, CDR2 YYNGEE. The CDR3 consists of 15 residues. Trimming took 4 bases from V and 3 from J; bases not matched to a gene: 5.

J is TRBJ1-6 and V is TRBV28; D may be TRBD1 (5 bases). CDR3 length: 15 amino acids. V was clipped by 5 bases and J by 10 bases, with 18 bases between them. Germline CDR1 and CDR2: MDHEN and SYDVKM. The CDR3 DNA reads as TGTGCCAGCAGTGGACGGGGGAAGACGGGCTCACCCCTCCACTTT. Encoded protein: CASSGRGKTGSPLHF.

The chain employs TRBV5-1 and TRBJ2-7; the match to TRBD1 covers 7 bases. The CDR3 totals 13 residues. With V trimmed by 4 bases and J by 3 bases, 4 bases remained unmatched. Germline assignment: CDR1 SGHRS and CDR2 YFSETQ. This chain's CDR3 is CASSTRQGYEQYF. Written as DNA, the CDR3 is TGCGCCAGCAGCACCAGACAGGGCTACGAGCAGTACTTC.

The rearrangement links TRBV5-1 to TRBJ2-2; a possible D gene is TRBD2 (6 bases). This CDR3 region has 15 residues. Germline V gene data show CDR1 as SGHRS and CDR2 as YFSETQ. V lost 7 bases, J lost 2 bases, and 15 bases lay in between. In nucleotides, the CDR3 is TGCGCCAGCTCAGGCGGGACTTACAACACCGGGGAGCTGTTTTTT. It codes for CASSGGTYNTGELFF.